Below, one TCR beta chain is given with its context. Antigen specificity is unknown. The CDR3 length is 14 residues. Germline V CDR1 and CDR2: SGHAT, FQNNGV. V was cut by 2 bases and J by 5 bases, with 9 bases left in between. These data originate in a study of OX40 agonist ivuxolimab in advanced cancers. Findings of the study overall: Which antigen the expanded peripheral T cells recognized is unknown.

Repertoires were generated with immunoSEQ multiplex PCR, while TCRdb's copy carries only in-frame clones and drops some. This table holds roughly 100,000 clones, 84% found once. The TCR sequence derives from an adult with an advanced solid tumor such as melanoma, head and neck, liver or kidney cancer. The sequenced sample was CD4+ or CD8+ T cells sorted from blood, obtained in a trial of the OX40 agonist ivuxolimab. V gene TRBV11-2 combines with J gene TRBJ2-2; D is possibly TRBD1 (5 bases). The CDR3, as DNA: TGTGCCAGCAGCTTAAGGACAACAACCGGGGAGCTGTTTTTT. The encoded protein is CASSLRTTTGELFF.